The rows below give T cell receptor beta chains drawn from one sample of a study of blood T cell repertoires in COVID-19. Sequencing used immunoSEQ multiplex PCR; TCRdb keeps in-frame clones, though not all of them. The table has 250,000 to 350,000 clones, over 85% seen once. The material sequenced was PBMCs or T cells enriched from blood (not recorded which). These receptors were obtained from a man between 60 and 75 years old who had recovered from COVID-19. The CDR3 runs from the conserved cysteine through the conserved F or W. D genes are given only for firm matches. The size field is filled for only some rows; it gives once, few, many or a size class.

>NA|TRBV6-2/TRBV6-3|NA|TRBJ1-1
CASSWRNTEAFF
TGTGCCAGCAGTTGGAGGAACACTGAAGCTTTCTTT
>NA|TRBV27|NA|TRBJ2-7
CASSQGRGTSYEQYF
TGTGCCAGCAGCCAAGGGAGGGGGACCTCCTACGAGCAGTACTTC
>TRBD2|TRBV7-2|NA|TRBJ2-3
CASSLGLAAGLDTQYF
TGTGCCAGCAGCTTAGGACTAGCGGCCGGCTTAGATACGCAGTATTTT
>TRBD1|TRBV7-2|NA|TRBJ2-4
CASSLVGTGGIIDIQYF
TGTGCCAGCAGCTTAGTGGGGACAGGGGGCATTATAGACATTCAGTACTTC
>NA|TRBV30|few|TRBJ1-2
CAWSVHGNYGYTF
TGTGCCTGGAGTGTTCACGGTAACTATGGCTACACCTTC
>TRBD2|TRBV13|NA|TRBJ2-1
CASSRAGQEFFYNEQFF
TGTGCCAGCAGTCGAGCGGGGCAGGAGTTTTTCTACAATGAGCAGTTCTTC
>NA|TRBV12-3/TRBV12-4|NA|TRBJ1-1
CASSSTTFPSPDF
TGTGCCAGCAGTTCCACGACATTCCCCTCCCCGGACTTT
>NA|TRBV9|NA|TRBJ1-3
CASSPEPTGNTIYF
TGTGCCAGCAGCCCGGAGCCGACTGGAAACACCATATATTTT
>NA|TRBV6-1|NA|TRBJ2-5
CASSESRGILGETQYF
TGTGCCAGCAGTGAATCGCGGGGCATTCTAGGGGAGACCCAGTACTTC
>TRBD2|TRBV7-8|NA|TRBJ2-5
CASSSPLGLAGTQETQYF
TGTGCCAGCAGCTCTCCATTGGGACTAGCGGGAACCCAAGAGACCCAGTACTTC
>TRBD2|TRBV24-1|once|TRBJ2-1
CATSDAGTTNNEQFF
TGTGCCACCAGTGACGCGGGGACTACCAACAATGAGCAGTTCTTC
>NA|TRBV9|NA|TRBJ1-3
CASSAQVSGNTIYF
TGTGCCAGCAGCGCACAGGTCTCTGGAAACACCATATATTTT
>NA|TRBV30|NA|TRBJ1-4
CAWSVGGVNEKLFF
TGTGCCTGGAGTGTAGGAGGAGTTAATGAAAAACTGTTTTTT
>NA|TRBV4-1|NA|TRBJ1-1
CASSQKTQNTEAFF
TGCGCCAGCAGCCAGAAAACACAGAACACTGAAGCTTTCTTT
>TRBD2|TRBV2|NA|TRBJ2-1
CASSASSGGAGEQFF
TGTGCCAGCAGCGCGTCTAGCGGGGGGGCGGGTGAGCAGTTCTTC
>TRBD1|TRBV29-1|NA|TRBJ1-2
CSVNPGQSYGYTF
TGCAGCGTTAACCCGGGACAGAGCTATGGCTACACCTTC
>TRBD1|TRBV6-2/TRBV6-3|NA|TRBJ1-6
CASSPQDRTNSPLHF
TGTGCCAGCAGTCCCCAGGACAGGACTAATTCACCCCTCCACTTT
>TRBD2|TRBV5-5|once|TRBJ2-1
CASSLASGRRNNEQFF
TGTGCCAGCAGCTTGGCTAGCGGGAGGCGAAACAATGAGCAGTTCTTC
>NA|TRBV12-5|NA|TRBJ1-6
CASGLSSNSPLHF
TGTGCTAGTGGACTATCTTCAAATTCACCCCTCCACTTT
>NA|TRBV18|NA|TRBJ2-5
CASSPYRTRQETQYF
TGTGCCAGCTCACCATATAGGACTCGCCAAGAGACCCAGTACTTC
>TRBD1|TRBV5-1|NA|TRBJ1-5
CASSLAGGNQPQHF
TGCGCCAGCAGCTTGGCAGGGGGGAATCAGCCCCAGCATTTT
>NA|TRBV19|NA|TRBJ2-3
CASSTGPGGSPGDTQYF
TGTGCCAGTAGTACAGGACCTGGAGGAAGCCCTGGAGATACGCAGTATTTT
>TRBD1|TRBV6-5|few|TRBJ1-2
CASRSPGQNYGYTF
TGTGCCAGCAGATCTCCGGGACAGAACTATGGCTACACCTTC
>TRBD1|TRBV5-6|NA|TRBJ1-2
CASSYRQGLEEIYTF
TGTGCCAGCAGCTACCGACAGGGTTTGGAGGAGATTTACACCTTC
>NA|TRBV5-1|NA|TRBJ1-3
CASSSGSSGNTIYF
TGCGCCAGCAGCTCAGGCAGCTCTGGAAACACCATATATTTT
>TRBD1|TRBV16|NA|TRBJ2-7
CASSQLDRGSNYEQYF
TGTGCCAGCAGCCAATTGGACAGGGGGTCCAATTACGAGCAGTACTTC
>NA|TRBV3-1/TRBV3-2|NA|TRBJ1-5
CASSQGLNQPQHF
TGTGCCAGCAGCCAAGGTCTTAATCAGCCCCAGCATTTT
>NA|TRBV5-1|NA|TRBJ2-7
CASSLEGTYEQYF
TGCGCCAGCAGCTTGGAGGGGACCTACGAGCAGTACTTC
>TRBD1|TRBV28|NA|TRBJ1-2
CASIPTGVRYGYTF
TGTGCCAGCATCCCGACAGGGGTGCGTTATGGCTACACCTTC
>NA|TRBV18|NA|TRBJ2-3
CASSPQGPSLDTQYF
TGTGCCAGCTCACCGCAGGGGCCCTCACTAGATACGCAGTATTTT
>TRBD1|TRBV27|NA|TRBJ1-5
CASSLGDRGSNQPQHF
TGTGCCAGCAGCCTTGGGGACAGGGGAAGCAATCAGCCCCAGCATTTT
>TRBD2|TRBV7-3|NA|TRBJ2-1
CASSLRLAGLGEQFF
TGTGCCAGCAGCCTAAGACTAGCGGGGTTGGGTGAGCAGTTCTTC
>NA|TRBV5-1|NA|TRBJ2-1
CASSFRGSDYNEQFF
TGCGCCAGCAGCTTTAGGGGAAGCGACTACAATGAGCAGTTCTTC
>NA|TRBV24-1|NA|TRBJ2-7
CATSDSRTTSYEQYF
TGTGCCACCAGTGATTCAAGGACTACATCCTACGAGCAGTACTTC
>NA|TRBV6-5|once|TRBJ1-2
CASSYRLPGLALGYTF
TGTGCCAGCAGTTACCGCTTGCCAGGACTGGCTCTGGGCTACACCTTC
>NA|TRBV27|NA|TRBJ2-3
CASRGRTDTQYF
TGTGCCAGCAGGGGGCGCACAGATACGCAGTATTTT
>NA|TRBV7-9|few|TRBJ1-2
CASSSGGSRANYGYTF
TGTGCCAGCAGCTCCGGAGGGTCGAGAGCTAACTATGGCTACACCTTC
>NA|TRBV5-5|NA|TRBJ2-7
CASSLAVSGGTYEQYF
TGTGCCAGCAGCTTGGCGGTGTCGGGCGGGACCTACGAGCAGTACTTC
>NA|TRBV6-6|NA|TRBJ2-2
CASSGPVGGELFF
TGTGCCAGCAGCGGTCCGGTTGGCGGGGAGCTGTTTTTT
>NA|TRBV11-2|NA|TRBJ2-2
CASRTLREGGELFF
TGTGCCAGCAGAACACTCAGGGAAGGCGGGGAGCTGTTTTTT
>NA|TRBV7-2|NA|TRBJ1-1
CASSLHATAMNTEAFF
TGTGCCAGCAGCTTACACGCCACAGCAATGAACACTGAAGCTTTCTTT